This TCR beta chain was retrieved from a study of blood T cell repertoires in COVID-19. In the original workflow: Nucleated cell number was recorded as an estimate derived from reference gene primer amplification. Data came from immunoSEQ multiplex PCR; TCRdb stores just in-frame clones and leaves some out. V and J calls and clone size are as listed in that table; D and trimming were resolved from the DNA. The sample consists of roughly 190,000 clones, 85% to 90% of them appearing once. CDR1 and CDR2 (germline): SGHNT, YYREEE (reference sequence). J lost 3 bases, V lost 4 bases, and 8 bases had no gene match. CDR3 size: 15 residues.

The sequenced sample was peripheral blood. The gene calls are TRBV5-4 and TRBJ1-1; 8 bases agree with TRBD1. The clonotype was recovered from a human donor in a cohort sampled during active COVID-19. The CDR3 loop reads CASSRTSGGHTEAFF. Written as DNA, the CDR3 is TGTGCCAGCAGCCGAACCTCAGGGGGCCACACTGAAGCTTTCTTT.